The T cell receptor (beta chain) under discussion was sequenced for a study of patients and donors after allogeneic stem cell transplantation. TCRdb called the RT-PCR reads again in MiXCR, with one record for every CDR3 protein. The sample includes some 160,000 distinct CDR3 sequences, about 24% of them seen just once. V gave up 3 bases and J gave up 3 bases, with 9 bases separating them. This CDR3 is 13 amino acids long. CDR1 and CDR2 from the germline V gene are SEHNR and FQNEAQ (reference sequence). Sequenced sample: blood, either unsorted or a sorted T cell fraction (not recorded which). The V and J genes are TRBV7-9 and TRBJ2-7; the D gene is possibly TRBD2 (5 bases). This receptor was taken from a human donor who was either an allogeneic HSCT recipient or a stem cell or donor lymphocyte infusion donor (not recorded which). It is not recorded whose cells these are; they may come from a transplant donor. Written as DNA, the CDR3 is TGTGCCAGCAGCTTTGGACTCGTCTACGAGCAGTACTTC. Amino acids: CASSFGLVYEQYF.